The clone carrying this T cell receptor beta chain was found once. The data originate from a study of blood T cell repertoires in COVID-19. Method: immunoSEQ multiplex PCR; TCRdb's copy keeps in-frame clones and lacks some. The sample has under 450,000 clones, approximately 86% seen once. Germline V gene sequence: CDR1 SEHNR, CDR2 FQNEAQ (reference sequence). The CDR3 runs to 15 residues. V lost 1 base, J lost 0 bases, and 9 bases lay in between. This receptor was taken from a woman aged 60-70 years with COVID-19, enrolled during active disease. Material for sequencing was peripheral blood. V and J are TRBV7-9 and TRBJ1-1, with D hard to call. The CDR3 region is CASSLGGSLNTEAFF. For the CDR3, the DNA is TGTGCCAGCAGCTTAGGCGGCTCCTTGAACACTGAAGCTTTCTTT.